One T cell receptor beta chain is described in this entry. The data were taken from a study of control samples from healthy donors and cancer patients. Clones were sequenced by immunoSEQ multiplex PCR, and TCRdb holds only the in-frame ones, with some missing. Here the sample spans about 150,000 clones, about 94% being singletons. Deletions cut 5 bases from V and 1 base from J, with 17 bases between. The CDR3 has 16 amino acids. The germline gives CDR1 MNHEY, CDR2 SMNVEV (reference sequence). The rearrangement uses TRBV27 and TRBJ1-1; maybe TRBD1 (6 bases). The source of this sequence is a man aged 40-55 years in good health. What was sequenced was blood. The CDR3 protein is CASSRRGALGNTEAFF. CDR3 coding DNA: TGTGCCAGCAGTCGAAGGGGGGCTCTTGGGAACACTGAAGCTTTCTTT.